Following are 27 T cell receptor beta chains from one sample sequenced in a study of cytomegalovirus exposure and HLA in healthy donors. PCR employed 60 Vbeta and 13 Jbeta primers. The method was immunoSEQ multiplex PCR; TCRdb's version includes in-frame clones alone and lacks a portion of them. The table lists approximately 120,000 clones, under 90% of them singletons, with less than 2.5% in the top ten. Specimen: PBMCs. The receptors here all came from a woman between 25 and 40 years old in good health and CMV-seronegative.

The gene calls are TRBV28 and TRBJ1-6; 9 nucleotides agree with TRBD1. CDR3 length equals 14 residues. Germline CDR1 and CDR2: MDHEN and SYDVKM. V lost 6 bases, J lost 10 bases, and 7 bases stayed unmatched. CDR3 nucleotide sequence: TGTGCCAGCAGGCGGGACAGGGCCAGCTCACCCCTCCACTTT. This sequence encodes CASRRDRASSPLHF.

The J gene is TRBJ2-7, the V gene TRBV7-9; 10 bases line up with TRBD2. The CDR3 is made up of 14 amino acids. The ends lost 3 bases at V and 6 bases at J; junction bases unmatched: 5. Germline V lookup: CDR1 SEHNR, CDR2 FQNEAQ (reference sequence). CDR3 sequence (DNA): TGTGCCAGCAGCTTCTCAGCGGGAGGGGGCGAGCAGTACTTC. Translation: CASSFSAGGGEQYF.

The V and J genes are TRBV7-2 and TRBJ2-1; D possibly corresponds to TRBD2 (6 bases). V gave up 5 bases and J gave up 2 bases, with 16 bases separating them. Germline CDR1 reads SGHTA; CDR2 reads FQGNSA. This CDR3 has 16 residues. The DNA of the CDR3 is TGTGCCAGCAGCCCAGCGGGCTTGGAAGCCTACAATGAGCAGTTCTTC. It is translated as CASSPAGLEAYNEQFF.

With respect to this clone: The junction departs from the called germline gene at one end, perhaps through a read error. CDR3 amino acids: CSSSHWGENVYEQYF. CDR3 coding DNA: TGTTCCAGCAGCCACTGGGGGGAAAATGTCTACGAGCAGTACTTC. This rearrangement joins TRBV7-9 to TRBJ2-7; TRBD2 might be the D (6 bases). CDR1 SEHNR and CDR2 FQNEAQ come from the germline V gene (reference sequence). The CDR3 runs 15 residues. Based on the CDR3 plus reference TRBV7-9 and TRBJ2-7, the full variable domain is DTGVSQNPRHKITKRGQNVTFRCDPISEHNRLYWYRQTLGQGPEFLTYFQNEAQLEKSRLLSDRFSAERPKGSFSTLEIQRTEQGDSAMYLCSSSHWGENVYEQYFGPGTRLTVT.

The rearrangement uses TRBV25-1 and TRBJ1-1; D uncertain. Germline V gene sequence: CDR1 MGHDK, CDR2 SYGVNS. The ends were cut back, 4 bases at V and 6 bases at J, with 18 bases in the middle. There are 15 residues in the CDR3. The CDR3 loop is CASSVHGPTRPEAFF. CDR3 DNA sequence: TGTGCCAGCAGTGTACACGGCCCAACGAGGCCTGAAGCTTTCTTT.

This clone has only a few counts. The rearrangement links TRBV2 to TRBJ2-3, with D uncertain. Trimming removed 0 bases at V and 6 bases at J, with 10 bases between. CDR1 is SNHLY, CDR2 FYNNEI, per germline. The CDR3 has 14 residues. CDR3 region: CASSEAGSWDTQYF. CDR3 sequence (DNA): TGTGCCAGCAGTGAAGCCGGGTCGTGGGATACGCAGTATTTT.

The V gene is TRBV5-4, the J gene TRBJ2-2; 7 bases map to TRBD1. V dropped 0 bases and J dropped 0; count of bases not matched to a gene: 2. The CDR3 covers 16 residues. Germline V gene sequence: CDR1 SGHNT, CDR2 YYREEE (reference sequence). The DNA of the CDR3 is TGTGCCAGCAGCTTGGCCGGGACAGCGAACACCGGGGAGCTGTTTTTT. Translation gives CASSLAGTANTGELFF.

The chain combines TRBV7-2 with TRBJ2-1; 10 bases align to TRBD2. After removal of 7 bases from V and 4 bases from J, the junction contained 4 bases not matched to a gene. The germline gives CDR1 SGHTA, CDR2 FQGNSA. This CDR3 region has 14 residues. The CDR3, as DNA: TGTGCCAGCAAGGGACTAGCGCTTTACAATGAGCAGTTCTTC. Translated, it gives CASKGLALYNEQFF.

The J gene is TRBJ2-7, the V gene TRBV5-1; TRBD1 might be the D (5 bases). Germline CDR1 reads SGHRS; CDR2 reads YFSETQ. Trimming cost V 4 bases and J 1 base, with 21 bases left between them. The CDR3 contains 17 residues. CDR3 coding DNA: TGCGCCAGCAGCCCTCCCTCCGGAGCAGGGAAATCCTACGAGCAGTACTTC. This encodes CASSPPSGAGKSYEQYF.

This CDR3 is CASSQVSAGGTEAFF. The CDR3 nucleotides are TGCGCCAGCAGCCAAGTCTCGGCTGGCGGCACTGAAGCTTTCTTT. The V and J genes are TRBV4-1 and TRBJ1-1; D is ambiguous. Germline V lookup: CDR1 MGHRA, CDR2 YSYEKL. CDR3 size: 15 residues. Trimming cost V 1 base and J 4 bases, with 13 bases left between them.

About this clone itself: A read error may produce the germline difference seen at one junction end. The chain joins TRBV7-9 to TRBJ1-1; TRBD1 matches at 8 bases. Germline CDR1 SEHNR, CDR2 FQNEAQ (reference sequence). The CDR3 consists of 14 residues. In nucleotides, the CDR3 is TGTTCCAGCAGCTTAGGGACAGGTAACACTGAAGCTTTCTTT. Protein: CSSSLGTGNTEAFF.

The chain recombines TRBV29-1 with TRBJ2-7; D perhaps matches TRBD2 (7 bases). Germline-derived CDR1 and CDR2 are SQVTM and ANQGSEA. The V end lost 6 bases, the J end lost 6 bases, and 9 bases lay between the germline ends. This CDR3 is built from 10 residues. CDR3 sequence: CSVRGGEQYF. Written as DNA, the CDR3 is TGCAGCGTGAGGGGGGGCGAGCAGTACTTC.

The V call is TRBV27, the J call TRBJ1-2; D perhaps matches TRBD1 (5 bases). Deletions cut 2 bases from V and 8 bases from J, with 12 bases between. This CDR3 has 13 residues. CDR1 and CDR2 (germline): MNHEY, SMNVEV (reference sequence). CDR3 protein: CASSLSGTGGYTF. The CDR3 DNA is TGTGCCAGCAGTTTAAGCGGGACGGGGGGCTACACCTTC.

This rearrangement joins TRBV27 to TRBJ2-5; D may be TRBD1 (8 bases). CDR3 length: 14 amino acids. The V end was cut by 5 bases, the J end by 9 bases, with 19 bases between. From germline, CDR1 is MNHEY and CDR2 SMNVEV (reference sequence). Here the CDR3 reads CASSADRQGRAQYF. The CDR3 nucleotides are TGTGCCAGCAGTGCCGATAGACAGGGGAGGGCCCAGTACTTC.

The chain employs TRBV18 and TRBJ2-3, with 12 bases lining up with TRBD1. V lost 2 bases, J lost 10 bases, and 7 bases stayed unmatched. This CDR3 has 15 residues. Germline-derived CDR1 and CDR2 are KGHSH and LQKENI. The CDR3 sequence is CASSPGTGGPRAQYF. As DNA, the CDR3 is TGTGCCAGCTCACCAGGGACAGGGGGCCCCCGAGCGCAGTATTTT.

This clone was found once. This chain connects TRBV5-8 to TRBJ2-1; D is unresolved. V dropped 9 bases and J dropped 0 bases, with 10 bases sitting between them. Germline V lookup: CDR1 SGHTS, CDR2 YDEGEE. The CDR3 has 13 residues. CDR3 DNA sequence: TGTGCCATCGACAAGCCCTCCTACAATGAGCAGTTCTTC. Amino acids: CAIDKPSYNEQFF.

The genes are TRBV11-2 and TRBJ1-1; TRBD1 aligns across 10 bases. The CDR3 is 13 residues long. V lost 3 bases, J lost 6 bases, and 1 base stayed unmatched. Germline loops: CDR1 SGHAT, CDR2 FQNNGV. The CDR3 is CASSLTGGPEAFF. In DNA form, the CDR3 reads TGTGCCAGCAGCTTGACAGGGGGCCCTGAAGCTTTCTTT.

The table lists this clone with a few counts. The chain joins TRBV7-8 to TRBJ1-1, with D possibly TRBD1 on 6 matching bases. The V gene's germline CDR1 is SGHVS and CDR2 FQNEAQ. This CDR3 comprises 17 residues. The V and J ends lost 3 bases and 6 bases respectively, with 23 bases between them. This CDR3 reads CASSFISRGRRSPEAFF. The CDR3, as DNA: TGTGCCAGCAGCTTTATTTCCAGGGGCCGTCGGTCCCCTGAAGCTTTCTTT.

DNA for the CDR3: TGTGCCAGCAGCACCTCGCTGGCGGGGTTGGGGGAGACCCAGTACTTC. It translates to CASSTSLAGLGETQYF. The chain uses TRBV5-5 and TRBJ2-5; D possibly corresponds to TRBD2 (6 bases). Germline lookup yields CDR1 SGHKS and CDR2 YYEKEE (reference sequence). This CDR3 contains 16 residues. Trimming removed 4 bases from V and 5 bases from J, with 21 bases in between.

The chain combines TRBV28 with TRBJ2-7, with a weak D call TRBD2 (5 bases). V lost 4 bases and J 2 bases, leaving 15 bases between the germline ends. Per germline, CDR1 MDHEN and CDR2 SYDVKM. The CDR3 has 15 residues. The CDR3 is CASSSAGGLTYEQYF. The CDR3 bases are TGTGCCAGCAGTTCCGCGGGTGGCTTGACCTACGAGCAGTACTTC.

This clone was seen only a few times. The rearrangement uses TRBV5-6 and TRBJ1-2; D gene unclear. Per germline, CDR1 SGHDT and CDR2 YYEEEE. CDR3 length: 14 amino acids. V lost 4 bases and J 7 bases, leaving 17 bases between the germline ends. In DNA form, the CDR3 reads TGTGCCAGCAGCGGCTCTGGTGGGCGGGGTGGCTACACCTTC. It translates to CASSGSGGRGGYTF.

V usage is TRBV7-2 and J usage is TRBJ2-2; unclear D gene. Germline lookup yields CDR1 SGHTA and CDR2 FQGNSA. This CDR3 contains 15 residues. V lost 1 base and J 3 bases, leaving 9 bases between the germline ends. The CDR3 nucleotides are TGTGCCAGCAGCTTAGATAGCCTGGACACCGGGGAGCTGTTTTTT. Translation: CASSLDSLDTGELFF.

The J gene is TRBJ2-3, the V gene TRBV5-4, with D hard to call. Germline loops: CDR1 SGHNT, CDR2 YYREEE (reference sequence). With 2 bases removed from V and 4 bases from J, the gap between germline ends came to 8 bases. The CDR3 loop spans 13 amino acids. Here the CDR3 DNA reads TGTGCCAGCAGCTTTCAGGCTTCAGATACGCAGTATTTT. This sequence encodes CASSFQASDTQYF.

The chain links TRBV5-1 to TRBJ2-7; possibly TRBD2 for D (6 bases). This CDR3 spans 16 amino acids. The ends were cut back, 0 bases at V and 1 base at J, with 14 bases in the middle. The germline gives CDR1 SGHRS, CDR2 YFSETQ. The chain's CDR3 is CASSLASRDSSYEQYF. In DNA, the CDR3 is TGCGCCAGCAGCTTGGCATCGAGGGACTCTTCCTACGAGCAGTACTTC.

The V call is TRBV7-8, the J call TRBJ2-2; D is unresolved. There are 17 residues in the CDR3. Trimming cost V 4 bases and J 4 bases, with 19 bases left between them. CDR1 SGHVS and CDR2 FQNEAQ come from the germline V gene. CDR3 protein: CASSSRLSFLGTGELFF. The CDR3 bases are TGTGCCAGCAGCTCCCGGTTAAGTTTCCTAGGCACCGGGGAGCTGTTTTTT.

The chain carries TRBV9 and TRBJ2-1, with TRBD2 matching over 7 bases. Germline loops: CDR1 SGDLS, CDR2 YYNGEE. V lost 0 bases and J lost 9; bases outside the gene matches: 12. The CDR3 is 16 residues long. This chain's CDR3 is CASSVEGGRIVVEQFF. For the CDR3, the DNA is TGTGCCAGCAGCGTAGAAGGCGGGAGAATAGTGGTTGAGCAGTTCTTC.

The CDR3 sequence is CAWSRRGPVEAFF. The CDR3 DNA sequence: TGTGCCTGGAGTAGGAGGGGCCCGGTCGAAGCTTTCTTT. V is TRBV30 and J is TRBJ1-1; D might be TRBD1 (5 bases). Germline assignment: CDR1 GTSNPN and CDR2 SVGIG (reference sequence). This CDR3 has 13 residues. The V and J ends lost 2 bases and 8 bases respectively, with 15 bases between them.